This T cell receptor (beta chain) derives from a study of cytomegalovirus exposure and HLA in healthy donors. For the study at large: In an earlier analysis, approximately 120 million unique TCR beta sequences were found from about 179 million T cells.

The study ran its PCR with 60 Vbeta and 13 Jbeta primers. TCRdb's copy holds only in-frame clones and misses some; the assay was immunoSEQ multiplex PCR. The data contain 53,000 or so clones, just under 75% of them singletons. In the case of this clone: Antigen specificity is unknown.

Study-level findings and limits: Investigators reported fewer than 200 TCR beta chains as tied to cytomegalovirus.

The J segment lost 8 bases and the V segment lost 3 bases, leaving 10 bases of the junction unmatched. CDR3 length: 14 amino acids. Germline CDR1 reads SGDLS; CDR2 reads YYNGEE. The chain uses TRBV9 and TRBJ1-1, with TRBD1 identical over 7 bases. This TCR derives from a man younger than 45 in good health and CMV-seropositive. The material sequenced was PBMCs. CDR3 loop: CASSARNVQGEAFF. CDR3 nucleotides: TGTGCCAGCAGCGCCCGGAACGTACAGGGGGAAGCTTTCTTT.